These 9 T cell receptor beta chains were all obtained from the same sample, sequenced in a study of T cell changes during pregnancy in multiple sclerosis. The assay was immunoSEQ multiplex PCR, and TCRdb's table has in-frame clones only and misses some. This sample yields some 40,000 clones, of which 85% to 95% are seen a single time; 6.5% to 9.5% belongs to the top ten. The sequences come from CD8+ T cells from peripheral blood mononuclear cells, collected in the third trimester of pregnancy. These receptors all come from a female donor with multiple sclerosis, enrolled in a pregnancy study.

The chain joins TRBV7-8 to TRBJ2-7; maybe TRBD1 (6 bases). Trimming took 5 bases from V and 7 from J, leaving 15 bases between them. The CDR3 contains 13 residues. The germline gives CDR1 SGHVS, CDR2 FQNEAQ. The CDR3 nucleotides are TGTGCCAGCAGCCCCGGACAGACCCTAGAGCAGTACTTC. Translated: CASSPGQTLEQYF. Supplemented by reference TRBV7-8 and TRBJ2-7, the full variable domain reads GAGVSQSPRYKVAKRGQDVALRCDPISGHVSLFWYQQALGQGPEFLTYFQNEAQLDKSGLPSDRFFAERPEGSVSTLKIQRTQQEDSAVYLCASSPGQTLEQYFGPGTRLTVT.

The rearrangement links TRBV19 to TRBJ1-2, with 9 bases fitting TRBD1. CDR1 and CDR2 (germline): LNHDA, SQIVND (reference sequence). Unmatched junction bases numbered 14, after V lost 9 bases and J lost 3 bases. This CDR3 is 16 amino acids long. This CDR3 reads CASRGLGQGGDYGYTF. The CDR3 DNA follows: TGTGCCAGCCGGGGTTTGGGACAGGGAGGAGACTATGGCTACACCTTC.

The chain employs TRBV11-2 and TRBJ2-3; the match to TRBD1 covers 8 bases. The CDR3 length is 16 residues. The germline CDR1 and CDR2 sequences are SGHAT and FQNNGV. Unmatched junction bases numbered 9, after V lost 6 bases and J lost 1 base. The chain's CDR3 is CASRLNPTGGTDTQYF. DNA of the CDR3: TGTGCCAGCAGATTAAACCCGACAGGGGGCACAGATACGCAGTATTTT. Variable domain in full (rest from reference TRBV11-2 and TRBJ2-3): EAGVAQSPRYKIIEKRQSVAFWCNPISGHATLYWYQQILGQGPKLLIQFQNNGVVDDSQLPKDRFSAERLKGVDSTLKIQPAKLEDSAVYLCASRLNPTGGTDTQYFGPGTRLTVL.

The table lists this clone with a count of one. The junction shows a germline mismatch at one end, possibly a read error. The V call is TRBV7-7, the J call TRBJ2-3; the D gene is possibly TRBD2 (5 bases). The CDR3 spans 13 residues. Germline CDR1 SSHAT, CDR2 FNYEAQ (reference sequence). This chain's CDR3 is CASSLVEADTQYF. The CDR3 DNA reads TGTGCTAGCAGCTTAGTGGAGGCAGATACGCAGTATTTT.

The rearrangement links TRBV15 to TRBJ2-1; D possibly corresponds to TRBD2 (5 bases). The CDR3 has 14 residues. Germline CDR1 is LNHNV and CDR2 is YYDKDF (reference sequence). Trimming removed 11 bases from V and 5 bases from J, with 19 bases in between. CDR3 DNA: TGTGCCGCCCAAGGCTTGAACGGGAACAATGAGCAGTTCTTC. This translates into CAAQGLNGNNEQFF.

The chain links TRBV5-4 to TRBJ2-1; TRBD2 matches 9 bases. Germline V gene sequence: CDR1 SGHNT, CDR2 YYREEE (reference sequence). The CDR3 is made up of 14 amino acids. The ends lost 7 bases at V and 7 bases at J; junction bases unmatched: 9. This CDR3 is CASLGASGANEQFF. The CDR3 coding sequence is TGTGCCAGCCTGGGGGCTAGCGGGGCAAATGAGCAGTTCTTC. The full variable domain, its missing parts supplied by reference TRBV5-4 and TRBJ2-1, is ETGVTQSPTHLIKTRGQQVTLRCSSQSGHNTVSWYQQALGQGPQFIFQYYREEENGRGNFPPRFSGLQFPNYSSELNVNALELDDSALYLCASLGASGANEQFFGPGTRLTVL.

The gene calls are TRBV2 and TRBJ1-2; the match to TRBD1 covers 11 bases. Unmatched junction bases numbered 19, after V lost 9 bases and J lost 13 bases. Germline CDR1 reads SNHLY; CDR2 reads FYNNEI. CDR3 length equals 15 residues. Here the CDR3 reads CARNHGQGANYGFTF. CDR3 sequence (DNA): TGTGCCAGAAACCATGGACAGGGGGCCAACTATGGTTTCACCTTC.

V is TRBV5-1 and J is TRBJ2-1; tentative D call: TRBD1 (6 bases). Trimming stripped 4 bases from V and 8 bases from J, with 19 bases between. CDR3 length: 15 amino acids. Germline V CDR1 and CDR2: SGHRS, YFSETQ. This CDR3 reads CASSEDSPVLDEQFF. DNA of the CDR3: TGCGCCAGCAGCGAGGACAGTCCTGTTCTTGATGAGCAGTTCTTC.

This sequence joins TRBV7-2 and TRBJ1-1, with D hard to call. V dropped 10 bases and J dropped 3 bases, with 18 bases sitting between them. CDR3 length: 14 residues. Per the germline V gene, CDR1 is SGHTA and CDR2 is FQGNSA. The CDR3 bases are TGTGCCACGCGTACCAGAAGGAGAGACACTGAAGCTTTCTTT. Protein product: CATRTRRRDTEAFF.